The source of this T cell receptor beta chain is a study of T cells in Graves' hyperthyroidism and ophthalmopathy. Not enrolled were patients with uncontrolled infection, other autoimmune disease, pregnancy or lactation. Based on clinical symptoms, serum thyroxine and TRAb, thyroid ultrasound and orbital computed tomography, diagnoses were reached. The investigators amplified TCR beta CDR3 regions from RNA transcripts. Primed by the HTBI set, a first-round RT-PCR was run on the TCR CDR3. Using its own MiXCR run on the multiplex PCR reads, TCRdb lists one record per CDR3 protein. The repertoire holds about 210,000 distinct CDR3 sequences, roughly 17% seen once, with approximately 50% in the top ten. This clonotype was detected a few times. Its antigen is unknown. Study observations and caveats: Peripheral blood also featured most of the thyroid clonotypes expanded above 0.001.

The length of the CDR3 is 17 residues. The V gene end was trimmed by 5 bases and the J gene end by 2 bases; junction bases not matched to a gene: 10. Germline V lookup: CDR1 GTSNPN, CDR2 SVGIG (reference sequence). This sequence originates from a man aged 50 to 60 with Graves' hyperthyroidism. This chain links TRBV30 with TRBJ1-5; 12 nucleotides line up with TRBD1. Sequenced: blood. Here the CDR3 reads CAWDSGTGGAGNQPQHF. The CDR3 nucleotides read TGTGCCTGGGATTCCGGGACAGGGGGCGCGGGCAATCAGCCCCAGCATTTT. The whole variable domain, remainder taken from reference TRBV30 and TRBJ1-5, is SQTIHQWPATLVQPVGSPLSLECTVEGTSNPNLYWYRQAAGRGLQLLFYSVGIGQISSEVPQNLSASRPQDRQFILSSKKLLLSDSGFYLCAWDSGTGGAGNQPQHFGDGTRLSIL.